These 20 T cell receptor beta chains originate from one sample sequenced in a study of CD8+ T cells in alopecia areata. The sequencing template was cDNA reverse transcribed from extracted RNA. Assay used: immunoSEQ multiplex PCR; TCRdb lists only in-frame clones, some missing. The profile shows approximately 220,000 clones, about two fifths of them singletons. Treatment indicated: oral pan-JAK inhibitor, 5-10 mg twice daily. The sample consisted of CD4+ T cells sorted from blood, taken at roughly week 30, from a patient treated with tofacitinib. The receptors were gathered from a human donor with alopecia areata.

This clone was observed a handful of times. The chain joins TRBV14 to TRBJ1-1, with 7 nucleotides matching TRBD1. CDR3 length equals 14 residues. CDR1 is SGHDN and CDR2 is FVKESK in the germline V gene. J gave up 4 bases and V 4 bases, and 6 bases lay outside the gene matches. The CDR3 loop reads CASSLTRGFTEAFF. As DNA, the CDR3 is TGTGCCAGCAGCCTCACCAGGGGGTTCACTGAAGCTTTCTTT.

In its sample, this clone was seen once. The chain recombines TRBV7-8 with TRBJ2-1; no reliable D call. This CDR3 region has 13 residues. V was cut by 3 bases and J by 8 bases, with 11 bases left in between. Germline lookup yields CDR1 SGHVS and CDR2 FQNEAQ. CDR3 coding DNA: TGTGCCAGCAGCTTGTCAATCAAGGATGAGCAGTTCTTC. Translated: CASSLSIKDEQFF.

This clone was seen a few times. The chain is built from TRBV19 and TRBJ2-1; perhaps TRBD2 as D (5 bases). The CDR3 has 15 residues. CDR1 and CDR2 from the germline V gene are LNHDA and SQIVND (reference sequence). The ends were cut back, 5 bases at V and 1 base at J, with 12 bases in the middle. CDR3 sequence (DNA): TGTGCCAGTAGTCAGCGGCGAGGGTCCTACAATGAGCAGTTCTTC. It translates to CASSQRRGSYNEQFF.

The rearrangement links TRBV30 to TRBJ1-5, with D uncertain. The V gene lost 3 bases and the J gene lost 6 bases, with 15 bases spanning the gap. The length of the CDR3 is 14 residues. CDR1 GTSNPN and CDR2 SVGIG come from the germline V gene (reference sequence). CDR3 coding DNA: TGTGCCTGGAGCAATCCCAAGGGCGGTCAGCCCCAGCATTTT. Translated, it gives CAWSNPKGGQPQHF.

This clone was observed a handful of times. This chain uses TRBV18 with TRBJ1-6, with unresolved D. The germline gives CDR1 KGHSH, CDR2 LQKENI. The CDR3 runs to 13 residues. The V end lost 3 bases, the J end lost 10 bases, and 10 bases lay between the germline ends. CDR3 region: CASSPGADSPLHF. The CDR3 DNA reads TGTGCCAGCTCACCGGGCGCGGACTCACCCCTCCACTTT.

V gene TRBV9 combines with J gene TRBJ2-5, with 11 bases aligning to TRBD2. CDR1 is SGDLS, CDR2 YYNGEE, per germline. The CDR3 runs to 16 residues. The V segment lost 1 base and the J segment 5 bases; nucleotides outside the gene matches: 7. The CDR3 region has the DNA TGTGCCAGCAGCGTACGTAGCGGGAGGGCCGGGGAGACCCAGTACTTC. Amino acids: CASSVRSGRAGETQYF. Based on the CDR3 plus reference TRBV9 and TRBJ2-5, the full variable domain is DSGVTQTPKHLITATGQRVTLRCSPRSGDLSVYWYQQSLDQGLQFLIQYYNGEERAKGNILERFSAQQFPDLHSELNLSSLELGDSALYFCASSVRSGRAGETQYFGPGTRLLVL.

The chain uses TRBV4-1 and TRBJ2-5, with a possible D match to TRBD2 (6 bases). With 0 bases removed from V and 1 base from J, the gap between germline ends came to 12 bases. The germline V gene encodes CDR1 MGHRA and CDR2 YSYEKL. CDR3 length equals 16 residues. DNA of the CDR3: TGCGCCAGCAGCCAAGATCCGGCGGGACTCCAAGAGACCCAGTACTTC. Its translation: CASSQDPAGLQETQYF.

The genes are TRBV7-2 and TRBJ2-7, with D unresolved. CDR1 is SGHTA, CDR2 FQGNSA, per germline. V lost 1 base and J 4 bases, leaving 5 bases between the germline ends. The CDR3 contains 12 residues. The DNA of the CDR3 is TGTGCCAGCAGCTTAGTCCCGTACGAGCAGTACTTC. Its protein product is CASSLVPYEQYF.

This clone was found a few times. The rearrangement joins TRBV29-1 to TRBJ2-3, with D possibly called TRBD1 or TRBD2 (6 bases each). The V gene's germline CDR1 is SQVTM and CDR2 ANQGSEA. The germline V and J ends were trimmed by 3 bases and 2 bases, with 12 bases remaining between them. The CDR3 covers 14 residues. The CDR3 loop is CSVEARGATDTQYF. CDR3 bases: TGCAGCGTTGAGGCAAGGGGGGCCACAGATACGCAGTATTTT.

The chain couples TRBV30 to TRBJ1-6; TRBD1 matches at 8 bases. The V gene's germline CDR1 is GTSNPN and CDR2 SVGIG (reference sequence). Trimming cost V 6 bases and J 7 bases; bases outside gene matches: 17. The CDR3 covers 17 residues. The CDR3 coding sequence is TGTGCCTGTTCACAGGACAGGGCCAATCCCACGAATTCACCCCTCCACTTT. Its protein product is CACSQDRANPTNSPLHF.

V is TRBV6-6 and J is TRBJ1-1, with D perhaps TRBD1 (5 bases). V was clipped by 6 bases and J by 0 bases, with 14 bases between them. Germline CDR1 MNHNY, CDR2 SVGAGI (reference sequence). This CDR3 contains 15 residues. The CDR3: CASSYKTDMNTEAFF. CDR3 nucleotide sequence: TGTGCCAGCAGCTACAAGACAGATATGAACACTGAAGCTTTCTTT.

In this sample, this clone turned up once. The chain recombines TRBV4-2 with TRBJ2-7; D not certain. Trimming shortened V by 0 bases and J by 2 bases, and 14 bases separated the two germline ends. CDR1 and CDR2 (germline): LGHNA, YNFKEQ. The CDR3 runs to 16 residues. The CDR3 spells CASSQESPRSPYEQYF. In nucleotides, the CDR3 is TGTGCCAGCAGCCAAGAGTCTCCCCGGAGCCCCTACGAGCAGTACTTC.

V is TRBV5-1 and J is TRBJ2-7, with D possibly called TRBD1 or TRBD2 (5 bases each). In germline, CDR1 is SGHRS, CDR2 YFSETQ. Trimming shortened V by 3 bases and J by 12 bases, and 16 bases separated the two germline ends. The CDR3 totals 12 residues. The CDR3 loop reads CASSWTSGLWYF. The DNA for the CDR3 is TGCGCCAGCAGCTGGACGTCGGGGCTATGGTACTTC.

V is TRBV5-1 and J is TRBJ2-2, with unresolved D. V gave up 3 bases and J gave up 2 bases, with 5 bases separating them. From germline, CDR1 is SGHRS and CDR2 YFSETQ. The CDR3 is 13 amino acids. Here the CDR3 reads CASSSDNTGELFF. The CDR3, as DNA: TGCGCCAGCAGCTCGGATAACACCGGGGAGCTGTTTTTT.

The sample holds one count of this clone. This chain joins TRBV5-4 and TRBJ1-1; D is undetermined. The CDR3 contains 13 residues. Trimming shortened V by 4 bases and J by 4 bases, and 11 bases separated the two germline ends. Per the germline V gene, CDR1 is SGHNT and CDR2 is YYREEE (reference sequence). The CDR3 here is CASSHLVGTEAFF. The CDR3 DNA is TGTGCCAGCAGCCACTTAGTCGGCACTGAAGCTTTCTTT.

The chain recombines TRBV7-6 with TRBJ2-1; D is ambiguous. There are 14 residues in the CDR3. V was cut by 4 bases and J by 3 bases, with 10 bases left in between. Germline V gives CDR1 SGHVS, CDR2 FNYEAQ. The CDR3 sequence: CASSSYRNYNEQFF. The CDR3 DNA sequence: TGTGCCAGCAGCTCGTACCGGAACTACAATGAGCAGTTCTTC.

This clone occurred once. The chain combines TRBV6-4 with TRBJ1-2; possible D gene TRBD1, 6 bases. Trimming took 6 bases from V and 4 from J, leaving 12 bases between them. Per the germline V gene, CDR1 is MRHNA and CDR2 is SNTAGT. CDR3 length: 13 residues. The CDR3 nucleotides are TGTGCCAGCAGCCCCGGGACAAGCTATGGCTACACCTTC. The encoded protein is CASSPGTSYGYTF.

This chain links TRBV27 with TRBJ1-1; D gene uncertain. Germline lookup yields CDR1 MNHEY and CDR2 SMNVEV (reference sequence). Trimming removed 5 bases from V and 1 base from J, with 8 bases in between. The CDR3 consists of 13 residues. The CDR3 is CASSPTPNTEAFF. The CDR3 DNA reads TGTGCCAGCAGTCCAACCCCGAACACTGAAGCTTTCTTT.

J is TRBJ2-3 and V is TRBV19, with D perhaps being TRBD1 or TRBD2 (5 bases each). V lost 3 bases and J lost 3, with 13 bases in between. This CDR3 is 15 amino acids long. Germline V gives CDR1 LNHDA, CDR2 SQIVND (reference sequence). DNA of the CDR3: TGTGCCAGTAGTATGGCAGGGAGAGGGACAGATACGCAGTATTTT. This gives the protein CASSMAGRGTDTQYF. Together with reference TRBV19 and TRBJ2-3, the CDR3 gives the full variable domain: DGGITQSPKYLFRKEGQNVTLSCEQNLNHDAMYWYRQDPGQGLRLIYYSQIVNDFQKGDIAEGYSVSREKKESFPLTVTSAQKNPTAFYLCASSMAGRGTDTQYFGPGTRLTVL.

The chain joins TRBV6-1 to TRBJ1-4; D call uncertain. V shed 4 bases and J shed 5 bases, with 8 bases lying between them. Germline-derived CDR1 and CDR2 are MNHNS and SASEGT. CDR3 length equals 13 residues. CDR3 DNA sequence: TGTGCCAGCAGTGTCCGGCCGAATGAAAAACTGTTTTTT. The encoded protein is CASSVRPNEKLFF.